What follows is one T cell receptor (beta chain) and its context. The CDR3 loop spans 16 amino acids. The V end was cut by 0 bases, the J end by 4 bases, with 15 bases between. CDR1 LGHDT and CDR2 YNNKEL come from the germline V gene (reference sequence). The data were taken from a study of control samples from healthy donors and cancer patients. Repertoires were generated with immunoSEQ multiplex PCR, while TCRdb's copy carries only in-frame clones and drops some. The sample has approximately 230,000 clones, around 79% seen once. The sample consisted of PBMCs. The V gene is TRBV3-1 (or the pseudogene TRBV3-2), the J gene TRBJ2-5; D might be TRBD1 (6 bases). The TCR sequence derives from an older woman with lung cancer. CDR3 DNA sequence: TGTGCCAGCAGCCAAGACCCCAGGGGCCTAGGAGAGACCCAGTACTTC. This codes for CASSQDPRGLGETQYF.